Following are 32 T cell receptor beta chains from one sample sequenced in a study of T cell responses to AZD1222 COVID-19 vaccine. Data came from immunoSEQ multiplex PCR; TCRdb stores just in-frame clones and leaves some out. Seen here are roughly 250,000 clones, just over 90% observed once, and the top ten hold 0.55%. Specimen: peripheral blood, collected on day 0 of AZD1222 vaccination. Receptor source: an adult in good health.

This clone occurred once. The chain carries TRBV5-1 and TRBJ2-5; 9 positions agree with TRBD2. Germline trimming cut 1 base from V and 4 bases from J; bases unmatched to any gene: 11. Germline CDR1 and CDR2: SGHRS and YFSETQ. This CDR3 has 17 residues. CDR3 region: CASSLWGAAGGTETQYF. As DNA, the CDR3 is TGCGCCAGCAGCTTGTGGGGTGCAGCGGGGGGAACAGAGACCCAGTACTTC.

The table lists this clone with a count of one. The junction does not match germline at one end; this may be a read error. The rearrangement joins TRBV12-3 or TRBV12-4 to TRBJ1-2, with 8 bases lining up with TRBD1. CDR3 length equals 12 residues. The CDR3 sequence is CASSLVQDRVSF. The CDR3 DNA reads as TGTGCCAGCAGTTTAGTACAGGACAGGGTCAGCTTC.

The chain links TRBV20-1 to TRBJ1-1; D is unresolved. Germline CDR1 reads DFQATT; CDR2 reads SNEGSKA (reference sequence). The CDR3 covers 10 residues. Trimming removed 4 bases at V and 6 bases at J, with 6 bases between. The CDR3 DNA sequence: TGCAGTGCTAAGGAGGCTGAAGCTTTCTTT. This gives the protein CSAKEAEAFF.

The chain links TRBV7-6 to TRBJ1-1, with 7 bases fitting TRBD1. CDR1 and CDR2 (germline): SGHVS, FNYEAQ. The CDR3 runs to 17 residues. J was trimmed by 4 bases and V by 3 bases; bases with no gene match: 14. The CDR3 loop is CASSFDRVNAVATEAFF. Written as DNA, the CDR3 is TGTGCCAGCAGCTTCGACAGGGTCAATGCGGTGGCCACTGAAGCTTTCTTT.

J is TRBJ1-2 and V is TRBV24-1, with 7 bases matching TRBD1. There are 14 residues in the CDR3. J was trimmed by 2 bases and V by 4 bases; bases with no gene match: 3. Germline values: CDR1 KGHDR, CDR2 SFDVKD. The CDR3 reads CATSDADRNYGYTF. Written as DNA, the CDR3 is TGTGCCACCAGTGACGCGGACAGGAACTATGGCTACACCTTC.

J is TRBJ1-2 and V is TRBV19, with 10 bases fitting TRBD1. Trimming removed 4 bases from V and 4 bases from J; junction bases left unmatched: 9. The V gene's germline CDR1 is LNHDA and CDR2 SQIVND (reference sequence). The CDR3 has 16 amino acids. The CDR3 spells CASSRPGTGDAYGYTF. Written as DNA, the CDR3 is TGTGCCAGTAGTAGACCCGGGACAGGGGACGCCTATGGCTACACCTTC.

The V and J genes are TRBV4-1 and TRBJ2-7; D uncertain. CDR1 is MGHRA and CDR2 is YSYEKL in the germline V gene. V was cut by 0 bases and J by 6 bases, with 3 bases left in between. The CDR3 has 11 residues. CDR3 in DNA: TGCGCCAGCAGCCAAGAGCTCGAGCAGTACTTC. It yields the protein CASSQELEQYF.

The J gene is TRBJ1-1, the V gene TRBV7-9, with 8 positions matching TRBD1. Germline V lookup: CDR1 SEHNR, CDR2 FQNEAQ (reference sequence). The CDR3 is 15 amino acids. V shed 6 bases, J shed 2 bases, and the junction held 8 bases outside the gene matches. The CDR3 sequence: CASRPPRGLNTEAFF. As DNA, the CDR3 is TGTGCCAGCAGACCCCCCAGGGGGCTAAACACTGAAGCTTTCTTT.

This rearrangement joins TRBV5-6 to TRBJ2-2; 7 bases align to TRBD1. Looked up from germline, CDR1 is SGHDT and CDR2 is YYEEEE. The CDR3 has 15 amino acids. J was trimmed by 7 bases and V by 0 bases; bases with no gene match: 6. This CDR3 is CASSLERGPGGELFF. In nucleotides, the CDR3 is TGTGCCAGCAGCTTGGAGAGGGGGCCGGGCGGGGAGCTGTTTTTT.

On this clone itself: Other DNA variants within this sample encode the same CDR3. CDR3 protein: CASSLSRQPQHF. The CDR3 bases are TGTGCCAGCAGTTTAAGTAGGCAGCCCCAGCATTTT. The chain uses TRBV28 and TRBJ1-5; unclear D gene. The CDR3 totals 12 residues. Looked up from germline, CDR1 is MDHEN and CDR2 is SYDVKM. Between the trimmed V and J ends, which lost 2 bases and 7 bases, there was a span of 6 bases.

The rearrangement links TRBV7-6 to TRBJ2-7; 11 positions match TRBD2. V lost 4 bases, J lost 1 base, and 6 bases stayed unmatched. The length of the CDR3 is 16 residues. CDR1 and CDR2 from the germline V gene are SGHVS and FNYEAQ. DNA for the CDR3: TGTGCCAGCAGCTCCTCGTCTAGCGGGGGGTCCTACGAGCAGTACTTC. It specifies CASSSSSSGGSYEQYF. The whole variable domain, remainder taken from reference TRBV7-6 and TRBJ2-7, is GAGVSQSPRYKVTKRGQDVALRCDPISGHVSLYWYRQALGQGPEFLTYFNYEAQQDKSGLPNDRFSAERPEGSISTLTIQRTEQRDSAMYRCASSSSSSGGSYEQYFGPGTRLTVT.

The J gene is TRBJ2-7, the V gene TRBV10-3; TRBD1 agrees at 9 bases. There are 12 residues in the CDR3. The V gene end was trimmed by 8 bases and the J gene end by 5 bases; junction bases not matched to a gene: 4. Germline V gives CDR1 ENHRY, CDR2 SYGVKD. Written as DNA, the CDR3 is TGTGCCATCTCGGGACAGGGTAACGAGCAGTACTTC. This gives the protein CAISGQGNEQYF.

This chain connects TRBV18 to TRBJ2-3; TRBD2 aligns across 8 bases. Per germline, CDR1 KGHSH and CDR2 LQKENI. There are 16 residues in the CDR3. With V trimmed by 1 base and J by 2 bases, 5 bases remained unmatched. CDR3 region: CASSPLGGRFTDTQYF. The CDR3 coding sequence is TGTGCCAGCTCACCACTCGGCGGGAGGTTCACAGATACGCAGTATTTT.

The chain has TRBV5-1 and TRBJ2-7; no definite D call. The CDR3 covers 13 residues. CDR1 is SGHRS, CDR2 YFSETQ, per germline. Trimming stripped 5 bases from V and 6 bases from J, with 15 bases between. The DNA for the CDR3 is TGCGCCAGCAGTTTTCGGAGAACGAGCGAGCAGTACTTC. It specifies CASSFRRTSEQYF.

V is TRBV6-2 or TRBV6-3 and J is TRBJ2-3, with 13 positions matching TRBD2. Germline values: CDR1 MNHEY, CDR2 SVGEGT. The CDR3 loop spans 13 amino acids. With V trimmed by 6 bases and J by 12 bases, 6 bases remained unmatched. CDR3 DNA sequence: TGTGCCAGCAGCAGGACTAGCGGGGGCCCTCAGTATTTT. This gives the protein CASSRTSGGPQYF.

The chain is built from TRBV18 and TRBJ1-4, with D possibly being TRBD1 (5 bases). Germline loops: CDR1 KGHSH, CDR2 LQKENI. The CDR3 is 13 amino acids. With 8 bases removed from V and 8 bases from J, the gap between germline ends came to 15 bases. In DNA form, the CDR3 reads TGTGCCAGCACTGACGGGGCCCAGGAAAAACTGTTTTTT. Translation gives CASTDGAQEKLFF.

The chain is built from TRBV28 and TRBJ1-1; D is ambiguous. This CDR3 spans 15 amino acids. CDR1 is MDHEN, CDR2 SYDVKM, per germline. The V gene lost 4 bases and the J gene lost 4 bases, with 16 bases spanning the gap. In DNA, the CDR3 is TGTGCCAGCAGTTACGTACGGGCGGTAGTCACTGAAGCTTTCTTT. This encodes CASSYVRAVVTEAFF.

This clone came up once. CDR3 DNA sequence: TGTGCCTGGAGTGTAGACAGCTACACCGGGGAGCTGTTTTTT. It specifies CAWSVDSYTGELFF. The rearrangement joins TRBV30 to TRBJ2-2; TRBD1 is a possible D gene (5 bases). Germline lookup yields CDR1 GTSNPN and CDR2 SVGIG (reference sequence). V dropped 0 bases and J dropped 3 bases, with 8 bases sitting between them. This CDR3 is built from 14 residues.

CDR3 nucleotides: TGTGCCAGCAGGGCAGGTCAGACCCATTGGCACGAGCAGTACTTC. This gives the protein CASRAGQTHWHEQYF. The chain couples TRBV21-1 to TRBJ2-7; the D segment call TRBD1 is taken from the table without a DNA check. TRBV21-1 is designated a pseudogene. This CDR3 is 15 amino acids long.

This rearrangement joins TRBV28 to TRBJ1-4; TRBD1 might be the D (5 bases). The ends were cut back, 3 bases at V and 6 bases at J, with 14 bases in the middle. The germline gives CDR1 MDHEN, CDR2 SYDVKM. CDR3 length equals 15 residues. The CDR3 nucleotides read TGTGCCAGCAGTTTGTCGCCAGGGAGGGATGAAAAACTGTTTTTT. Its translation: CASSLSPGRDEKLFF. Combining the CDR3 with reference TRBV28 and TRBJ1-4 gives the whole variable domain DVKVTQSSRYLVKRTGEKVFLECVQDMDHENMFWYRQDPGLGLRLIYFSYDVKMKEKGDIPEGYSVSREKKERFSLILESASTNQTSMYLCASSLSPGRDEKLFFGSGTQLSVL.

The genes are TRBV4-3 and TRBJ1-1; tentatively, D is TRBD1 (6 bases). The CDR3 runs to 17 residues. The ends were cut back, 0 bases at V and 1 base at J, with 15 bases in the middle. Germline CDR1 reads LGHNA; CDR2 reads YSLEER. CDR3 sequence (DNA): TGCGCCAGCAGCCAAGAGAGGCCCAGGGGCTCGAACACTGAAGCTTTCTTT. Its protein product is CASSQERPRGSNTEAFF.

The chain carries TRBV28 and TRBJ2-3; the D is unclear. Germline CDR1 MDHEN, CDR2 SYDVKM. With 6 bases removed from V and 4 bases from J, the gap between germline ends came to 11 bases. The CDR3 extends over 13 amino acids. CDR3 residues: CASRTSGPDTQYF. In DNA form, the CDR3 reads TGTGCCAGCAGAACATCCGGCCCAGATACGCAGTATTTT. The full variable domain, completed using reference TRBV28 and TRBJ2-3, is DVKVTQSSRYLVKRTGEKVFLECVQDMDHENMFWYRQDPGLGLRLIYFSYDVKMKEKGDIPEGYSVSREKKERFSLILESASTNQTSMYLCASRTSGPDTQYFGPGTRLTVL.

Points on this clone: The sample carries other DNA sequences with the same CDR3. This chain joins TRBV4-1 and TRBJ1-5; D not certain. The CDR3 covers 14 residues. Germline CDR1 and CDR2: MGHRA and YSYEKL. The germline V and J ends were trimmed by 1 base and 1 base, with 5 bases remaining between them. For the CDR3, the DNA is TGCGCCAGCAGCCAAGGCGGCAGCAATCAGCCCCAGCATTTT. Translating gives CASSQGGSNQPQHF.

The chain combines TRBV15 with TRBJ1-2, with 9 bases identical to TRBD1. This CDR3 comprises 14 residues. The junction had 4 bases not matched to a gene; V was cut back by 0 bases and J by 8 bases. Germline values: CDR1 LNHNV, CDR2 YYDKDF (reference sequence). The CDR3: CATSRDQTGGGYTF. CDR3 sequence (DNA): TGTGCCACCAGCAGAGATCAGACAGGGGGAGGCTACACCTTC. Full variable domain (outside the CDR3, taken from reference TRBV15 and TRBJ1-2): DAMVIQNPRYQVTQFGKPVTLSCSQTLNHNVMYWYQQKSSQAPKLLFHYYDKDFNNEADTPDNFQSRRPNTSFCFLDIRSPGLGDTAMYLCATSRDQTGGGYTFGSGTRLTVV.

The chain carries TRBV24-1 and TRBJ1-2; TRBD1 agrees at 9 bases. V lost 4 bases, J lost 6 bases, and 5 bases stayed unmatched. Germline assignment: CDR1 KGHDR and CDR2 SFDVKD. This CDR3 has 14 residues. CDR3 in DNA: TGTGCCACCAGTGAACCCGGGACAGGGCATGGCTACACCTTC. Translating gives CATSEPGTGHGYTF.

This rearrangement joins TRBV2 to TRBJ2-5; TRBD1 aligns across 9 bases. The length of the CDR3 is 15 residues. Looked up from germline, CDR1 is SNHLY and CDR2 is FYNNEI. V shed 8 bases, J shed 5 bases, and the junction held 12 bases outside the gene matches. CDR3 nucleotides: TGTGCCAGCTCCTTTCGACAGGGGGAATGGGAGACCCAGTACTTC. Translating gives CASSFRQGEWETQYF.

The rearrangement uses TRBV18 and TRBJ1-6, with D maybe TRBD1 (5 bases). V dropped 6 bases and J dropped 10 bases, with 16 bases sitting between them. CDR1 is KGHSH and CDR2 is LQKENI in the germline V gene. The CDR3 extends over 14 amino acids. The CDR3 DNA is TGTGCCAGCTCCGTCTTGCAAGGGGACTCACCCCTCCACTTT. It translates to CASSVLQGDSPLHF. Drawing the rest from reference TRBV18 and TRBJ1-6, the complete variable domain is NAGVMQNPRHLVRRRGQEARLRCSPMKGHSHVYWYRQLPEEGLKFMVYLQKENIIDESGMPKERFSAEFPKEGPSILRIQQVVRGDSAAYFCASSVLQGDSPLHFGNGTRLTVT.

CDR3 nucleotide sequence: TGTGCCAGCACCGGCGCGCGGAACAATGAGCAGTTCTTC. Residues: CASTGARNNEQFF. The chain carries TRBV27 and TRBJ2-1; no reliable D call. The V end lost 7 bases, the J end lost 5 bases, and 12 bases lay between the germline ends. The CDR3 spans 13 residues. Germline CDR1 reads MNHEY; CDR2 reads SMNVEV (reference sequence).

As regards this clone: One junction end does not reproduce the germline sequence, and a read error may be involved. This sequence joins TRBV7-3 and TRBJ2-4, with 10 nucleotides matching TRBD1. The length of the CDR3 is 15 residues. Germline CDR1 SGHTA, CDR2 FQGTGA. DNA of the CDR3: TGTGCCAACAGCTCGGGACAGGGGAGCGGGGACATTCAGTACTTC. This codes for CANSSGQGSGDIQYF.

The chain recombines TRBV3-1 (or the pseudogene TRBV3-2) with TRBJ1-1; no definite D call. Germline loops: CDR1 LGHDT, CDR2 YNNKEL (reference sequence). There are 14 residues in the CDR3. The V end was cut by 3 bases, the J end by 1 base, with 9 bases between. The CDR3 DNA is TGTGCCAGCAGCCAGCTCGCTTCGAACACTGAAGCTTTCTTT. This encodes CASSQLASNTEAFF.

This rearrangement joins TRBV2 to TRBJ2-7; 10 bases are shared with TRBD1. The CDR3 covers 14 residues. V was clipped by 6 bases and J by 6 bases; unmatched bases: 8. The V gene's germline CDR1 is SNHLY and CDR2 FYNNEI. The CDR3 protein is CASSSGTGVGEQYF. CDR3 coding DNA: TGTGCCAGCAGCTCCGGGACAGGGGTAGGCGAGCAGTACTTC.

The chain uses TRBV9 and TRBJ1-5, with 7 bases matching TRBD1. Trimming took 4 bases from V and 6 from J; bases not matched to a gene: 7. CDR1 is SGDLS and CDR2 is YYNGEE in the germline V gene. The CDR3 has 14 amino acids. The chain's CDR3 is CASSPQGVGQPQHF. CDR3 bases: TGTGCCAGCAGCCCTCAGGGGGTCGGTCAGCCCCAGCATTTT.